This entry is about one TCR beta chain. The antigen it binds to is not known. Per-base quality was not reported, and no clone a single base away is much larger than it. The data were taken from a study of shared clonotypes between healthy human individuals (dated by TCRdb to 2018 to 2021). Concerning the study at large: The cohort included three men and a couple of women between 18 and 49 years of age. Per donor, leukapheresis produced somewhere between about 0.85 and 8.9 billion PBMCs. To estimate repertoire size and how much clonotype sharing occurs between individuals, the study deeply sequenced the blood TCR repertoires of about 5 healthy adults. To increase sequencing depth and limit assay-specific biases, different laboratories used diverse techniques to prepare libraries and sequence TCR repertoires. Per donor, three plates each were used for CD4 naive and CD4 memory, two for CD8 naive, and one for CD8 memory.

Using the deep immunoSEQ assay, multiplex PCR amplified TCR CDR3 regions from genomic DNA. Genomic DNA extracted from each cell subset was distributed evenly over all wells of several immunoSEQ 96-well plates, and each plate served as one replicate. For sorted subsets, approximately 0.2 ug of genomic DNA, equivalent to 25,000 to 35,000 T cell genomes, went into each replicate PCR. Purified libraries were measured with a Qubit 3.0 fluorometer, size-checked on a Bioanalyzer 2100, and measured again with the KAPA Library Quantification kit. Each immunoSEQ 96-well plate was sequenced on its own single-read 150-cycle Illumina NextSeq 550 flow cell. The source study handled its data this way. Because the immunoSEQ output held only junctional sequences and lacked quality scores, the filtering could not match the filtering applied to full-length reads. Sequences were annotated with PyIR, a Python wrapper for IgBLAST v1.9, and V/J genes and CDR3 were assigned using IMGT germline references. Reads with weak V/J assignments (E-value above 1e-6), missing CDR3, stop codons, out-of-frame junctions, or ambiguous translated residues were removed. V3J clonotypes were defined as sequences sharing the same inferred V gene, J gene, and CDR3 amino acid sequence. Percentage overlap between repertoires was computed as shared unique clonotypes divided by the size of the smaller repertoire. Richness of each repertoire was evaluated using RTK rarefaction, the Chao1 estimator, and Recon v2.1 estimates of unobserved clonotypes. Generation probabilities for all TCRbeta clonotypes obtained by the gDNA method from several donors were computed using OLGA. Drawn from immuneACCESS, this table holds only the in-frame rearrangements with V and J called that TCRdb kept. Clones are partly lost; checked studies trace under half to an unresolved V gene and leave the rest unexplained. V and J calls and clone size follow that table, whereas D and trimming were derived from the DNA. Within this sample are 650,000 to 750,000 clones, with about 78% of them counted one time only. Clones ranked in the top ten supply around 2% of the sample.

The germline V gene supplies CDR1 MDHEN and CDR2 SYDVKM. From its cysteine to its phenylalanine, the CDR3 spans 15 amino acids. The entry retains the CDR3 DNA only, 45 bases that are in frame from base 1. V is pared back by 5 bases and J by 5 bases, with 18 bases lying between the germline termini. The donors were healthy, HIV-negative adults with no recently reported acute infections or vaccinations. All donors were Caucasian adults living in Nashville, Tennessee, USA. Magnetic negative selection was used to enrich CD4+ T cells, after which naive cells were positively selected on CD45RA and the negative fraction became the memory subset. Blood was obtained by leukapheresis, after which PBMCs were separated by Ficoll-Histopaque density gradient centrifugation and cryopreserved in liquid nitrogen vapor phase. Analytical flow cytometry was used to check the purity and quantity of each magnetically sorted T cell population. Genomic DNA was isolated from every sorted fraction and measured by UV absorbance on a Nanodrop 2000c.

The research as a whole found: Rarefaction of sorted-subset datasets indicated incomplete sequencing despite the large sequencing depth. Sampling was restricted to blood, and TCR repertoires in tissue are likely to differ from TCR repertoires in blood. Across a few donors, approximately 5% of naive CD4, roughly 3.3% of naive CD8, 2.3% of memory CD4, and roughly 0.41% of memory CD8 clonotypes were shared. Pairwise subsampling indicated that sequencing depth was expected to affect the degree of clonotype sharing among donors. Larger estimated clonotype richness was generally found for naive subsets than for memory subsets. Compared with non-shared clonotypes, clonotypes shared by all four sorted-subset donors had higher generation probabilities. The small number of donors limited the genetic and exposure-history diversity represented.

The sequence joins TRBV28 to TRBJ1-1, with TRBD1 as a weak D call on 6 bases. The sample comprised memory CD4+ T cells sorted from blood. The sample's cell subset or site label, in plain terms: CD45RA-negative fraction. This sequence was found in a woman in her twenties or thirties in good health. The nucleotide sequence is TGTGCCAGCAGTCCGCCGGGACACTGGAAGACTGAAGCTTTCTTT. Its protein product is CASSPPGHWKTEAFF. Reference TRBV28 and TRBJ1-1 genes cover what lies past the CDR3, so the full variable domain is DVKVTQSSRYLVKRTGEKVFLECVQDMDHENMFWYRQDPGLGLRLIYFSYDVKMKEKGDIPEGYSVSREKKERFSLILESASTNQTSMYLCASSPPGHWKTEAFFGQGTRLTVV.